This T cell receptor (beta chain) was captured in a study of blood T cell repertoires in COVID-19. Background on the study: In each case, the material was cDNA or gDNA derived from T cells, B-cell-depleted T cells, or PBMCs.

V shed 5 bases and J shed 8 bases, with 18 bases lying between them. CDR3 length: 15 residues. Germline CDR1 is SNHLY and CDR2 is FYNNEI. Sequenced by immunoSEQ multiplex PCR; TCRdb stores in-frame clones only, minus some. The sample lists approximately 51,000 clones, about 85% occurring once. The receptor comes from a man between 40 and 49 years old with active COVID-19. The sequenced material came from peripheral blood. The chain joins TRBV2 to TRBJ1-4; TRBD1 is a possible D gene (6 bases). In DNA, the CDR3 is TGTGCCAGCAGTTATACGACAGGCCCGGCAGAAAAACTGTTTTTT. Translated, it gives CASSYTTGPAEKLFF.